The 25 T cell receptor beta chains listed next were all sequenced from one sample in a study of ipilimumab plus nivolumab after autologous stem cell transplantation. Repertoires were generated with immunoSEQ multiplex PCR, while TCRdb's copy carries only in-frame clones and drops some. This sample has 10,000 to 15,000 clones; 69% occur once, and the top ten carry roughly 27%. Here the sequenced sample was PBMCs, taken in a trial of ipilimumab plus nivolumab as post-transplant consolidation. Receptor source: a male donor with diffuse large B-cell lymphoma.

By proportion, this clone is medium-sized. V usage is TRBV5-6 and J usage is TRBJ2-7, with D maybe TRBD2 (6 bases). Germline CDR1 is SGHDT and CDR2 is YYEEEE. Trimming removed 0 bases at V and 2 bases at J, with 15 bases between. The CDR3 sequence is 16 residues long. The CDR3 protein is CASSLEGTRRAYEQYF. The CDR3 DNA sequence: TGTGCCAGCAGCTTGGAGGGGACCAGGAGGGCCTACGAGCAGTACTTC.

CDR3 sequence (DNA): TGTGCCAGCAGTGCCCAGACAGGGGCAGATACGCAGTATTTT. This translates into CASSAQTGADTQYF. The chain is built from TRBV6-1 and TRBJ2-3; 8 bases are a match to TRBD1. Germline V CDR1 and CDR2: MNHNS, SASEGT. Trimming took 4 bases from V and 4 from J; bases not matched to a gene: 4. The CDR3 runs to 14 residues.

This chain connects TRBV6-1 to TRBJ2-7, with 7 bases aligning to TRBD1. The ends lost 6 bases at V and 6 bases at J; junction bases unmatched: 8. Germline V gene data show CDR1 as MNHNS and CDR2 as SASEGT. This CDR3 region has 13 residues. The CDR3 DNA reads as TGTGCCAGCAGGACAGGGTGGCGGCTCGAGCAGTACTTC. It is translated as CASRTGWRLEQYF.

The chain combines TRBV19 with TRBJ1-2; D uncertain. This CDR3 region has 14 residues. Germline V CDR1 and CDR2: LNHDA, SQIVND (reference sequence). The V end was cut by 7 bases, the J end by 4 bases, with 16 bases between. The CDR3 reads CASTPTGLLYGYTF. In DNA, the CDR3 is TGTGCCAGTACCCCTACCGGACTGCTCTATGGCTACACCTTC.

The gene calls are TRBV7-9 and TRBJ1-4; the D gene is possibly TRBD1 (6 bases). The germline V gene has CDR1 SEHNR and CDR2 FQNEAQ (reference sequence). V was trimmed by 6 bases and J by 4 bases, leaving 9 bases between them. The CDR3 loop spans 13 amino acids. CDR3: CASRDRSNEKLFF. DNA for the CDR3: TGTGCCAGCAGGGACAGAAGTAATGAAAAACTGTTTTTT.

The rearrangement uses TRBV7-9 and TRBJ2-3, with 10 bases lining up with TRBD2. The CDR3 spans 19 residues. CDR1 is SEHNR and CDR2 is FQNEAQ in the germline V gene (reference sequence). V was clipped by 3 bases and J by 8 bases; unmatched bases: 20. The CDR3 here is CASSFPAVSGRPITGTQYF. The CDR3 DNA is TGTGCCAGCAGCTTCCCAGCCGTTAGCGGGAGGCCCATCACCGGTACGCAGTATTTT.

This clone rates as medium-sized. This chain uses TRBV5-4 with TRBJ2-7; D remains unclear. The CDR3 extends over 14 amino acids. Trimming shortened V by 3 bases and J by 8 bases, and 18 bases separated the two germline ends. Germline V gene sequence: CDR1 SGHNT, CDR2 YYREEE (reference sequence). The CDR3 region has the DNA TGTGCCAGCAGCTCATACGGCACAGAGGAGAAGCAGTACTTC. Amino acids: CASSSYGTEEKQYF.

The rearrangement uses TRBV7-3 and TRBJ2-1; D is unresolved. V lost 6 bases to trimming and J lost 10 bases, with 7 bases between them. The CDR3 covers 10 residues. Germline V gene sequence: CDR1 SGHTA, CDR2 FQGTGA. The CDR3 region is CASSLREQFF. As DNA, the CDR3 is TGTGCCAGCAGTCTGAGGGAGCAGTTCTTC.

This chain joins TRBV6-5 and TRBJ2-5, with 9 bases fitting TRBD1. The tail of the sequence fits TRBJ2-7 better, so the J call may be wrong. Per germline, CDR1 MNHEY and CDR2 SVGAGI. This CDR3 is built from 15 residues. CDR3 protein: CASRPDRGGTYEQYF. CDR3 nucleotides: TGTGCCAGCAGGCCAGACAGGGGGGGAACCTACGAGCAGTACTTC.

The rearrangement uses TRBV6-8 and TRBJ2-2; 8 bases are a match to TRBD2. Germline V gene sequence: CDR1 MNHGY, CDR2 SAAAGT. Trimming took 5 bases from V and 5 from J; bases not matched to a gene: 7. This CDR3 comprises 15 residues. The CDR3 spells CASSGGTSMTGELFF. The DNA of the CDR3 is TGTGCCAGCAGTGGGGGGACTAGTATGACCGGGGAGCTGTTTTTT.

The rearrangement joins TRBV7-2 to TRBJ2-5, with D hard to call. The end of the DNA fits TRBJ2-7 better, so the J call may be wrong. This CDR3 has 15 residues. Germline values: CDR1 SGHTA, CDR2 FQGNSA. The CDR3 nucleotides are TGTGCCAGCAGCTTCATGTCGGACGGTGGCTACGAGCAGTACTTC. As protein: CASSFMSDGGYEQYF.

The chain links TRBV7-2 to TRBJ2-5; 11 positions match TRBD1. Germline CDR1 is SGHTA and CDR2 is FQGNSA. The CDR3 loop spans 17 amino acids. Losses at the gene ends were 1 base for V and 5 bases for J; bases not matched to a gene: 9. As DNA, the CDR3 is TGTGCCAGCAGCTTAGATCCTTGGACAGGGGGCGGGGAGACCCAGTACTTC. Translating gives CASSLDPWTGGGETQYF.

The rearrangement links TRBV4-2 to TRBJ2-1, with 10 bases aligning to TRBD1. The CDR3 is 15 amino acids. Germline V gene data show CDR1 as LGHNA and CDR2 as YNFKEQ. Trimming cost V 5 bases and J 5 bases; bases outside gene matches: 6. The CDR3 DNA follows: TGTGCCAGCAGCTTGGGGGGACAGGGGAACAATGAGCAGTTCTTC. This translates into CASSLGGQGNNEQFF.

The chain recombines TRBV5-6 with TRBJ2-3; 11 bases line up with TRBD1. The CDR3 covers 13 residues. With 5 bases clipped from V and 6 bases from J, the junction kept 2 bases outside the gene matches. Per the germline V gene, CDR1 is SGHDT and CDR2 is YYEEEE. The CDR3 loop is CASRGQGGDTQYF. The CDR3 coding sequence is TGTGCCAGCAGGGGACAGGGGGGCGATACGCAGTATTTT.

This sequence joins TRBV7-9 and TRBJ2-1; no clear D. The CDR3 loop spans 14 amino acids. The V end was cut by 1 base, the J end by 8 bases, with 12 bases between. Germline V gene sequence: CDR1 SEHNR, CDR2 FQNEAQ (reference sequence). The CDR3 region is CASSLVGWVHEQFF. The CDR3 DNA sequence: TGTGCCAGCAGCTTAGTGGGGTGGGTCCATGAGCAGTTCTTC.

This clone was seen a single time. This chain uses TRBV2 with TRBJ2-7; possibly TRBD2 for D (6 bases). Trimming shortened V by 3 bases and J by 3 bases, and 15 bases separated the two germline ends. Germline CDR1 and CDR2: SNHLY and FYNNEI. The CDR3 runs to 15 residues. The CDR3 spells CASSDLGGLYYEQYF. The CDR3 bases are TGTGCCAGCAGTGATCTTGGAGGGCTCTACTACGAGCAGTACTTC.

This clone came up a few times. This chain uses TRBV27 with TRBJ2-7; TRBD2 might be the D (5 bases). V shed 3 bases and J shed 2 bases, with 11 bases lying between them. The CDR3 is 14 residues long. CDR1 and CDR2 (germline): MNHEY, SMNVEV (reference sequence). CDR3 bases: TGTGCCAGCAGTTTGTCCAGCGGAGCCTACGAGCAGTACTTC. Residues: CASSLSSGAYEQYF.

CDR3 bases: TGTGCCAGCAGCTTAGTAGGGAACAGGGGCGCCGGGGAGCTGTTTTTT. It translates to CASSLVGNRGAGELFF. The J gene is TRBJ2-2, the V gene TRBV7-2; TRBD1 agrees at 7 bases. The length of the CDR3 is 16 residues. Germline V gives CDR1 SGHTA, CDR2 FQGNSA. Germline trimming cut 1 base from V and 6 bases from J; bases unmatched to any gene: 8.

The chain recombines TRBV19 with TRBJ1-2; tentatively, D is TRBD1 (5 bases). V was trimmed by 3 bases and J by 6 bases, leaving 11 bases between them. The CDR3 is 13 amino acids. Germline V gene sequence: CDR1 LNHDA, CDR2 SQIVND (reference sequence). The CDR3 region has the DNA TGTGCCAGTAGTATGGGGCAGGGAGATGGCTACACCTTC. Translated, it gives CASSMGQGDGYTF.

This rearrangement joins TRBV14 to TRBJ2-3; 10 bases line up with TRBD2. The germline V gene encodes CDR1 SGHDN and CDR2 FVKESK. This CDR3 contains 15 residues. V lost 5 bases to trimming and J lost 6 bases; unmatched junction nucleotides: 8. The CDR3 nucleotides read TGTGCCAGCAGCTTAGAACTAGCGGGGTTTGATACGCAGTATTTT. Protein: CASSLELAGFDTQYF.

This clone is judged large. The genes are TRBV9 and TRBJ2-7, with 10 bases that match TRBD2. CDR1 and CDR2 from the germline V gene are SGDLS and YYNGEE. V gave up 4 bases and J gave up 5 bases; unmatched junction bases: 6. The CDR3 has 14 residues. The CDR3 region is CASSSSGRIDEQYF. The CDR3 DNA is TGTGCCAGCAGCTCTAGCGGGAGAATCGACGAGCAGTACTTC.

The rearrangement joins TRBV25-1 to TRBJ1-3; 9 bases align to TRBD2. The better agreement between TRBJ2-2 and the DNA end casts doubt on the J call. This CDR3 region has 14 residues. From germline, CDR1 is MGHDK and CDR2 SYGVNS. The CDR3 nucleotides read TGTGCCAGCAGTGTAGCGGGAGCTACCGGGGAGCTGTTTTTT. Protein: CASSVAGATGELFF.

The V and J genes are TRBV5-5 and TRBJ2-1; 11 bases map to TRBD1. The V gene end was trimmed by 2 bases and the J gene end by 3 bases; junction bases not matched to a gene: 10. The CDR3 is made up of 18 amino acids. Germline V gene lookup returns CDR1 SGHKS and CDR2 YYEKEE (reference sequence). The CDR3 DNA follows: TGTGCCAGCAGCTTACTTTGGGCCGGGACAGGGGGCTACAATGAGCAGTTCTTC. Translated: CASSLLWAGTGGYNEQFF.

CDR3 sequence (DNA): TGTGCCAGCAGTTCCAATCCGGGCCTTTCTGGAAACACCATATATTTT. Its protein is CASSSNPGLSGNTIYF. This chain links TRBV27 with TRBJ1-3, with D uncertain. The V and J ends lost 4 bases and 1 base respectively, with 14 bases between them. Germline V lookup: CDR1 MNHEY, CDR2 SMNVEV (reference sequence). The CDR3 has 16 residues.

The chain uses TRBV5-1 and TRBJ2-3; D is undetermined. V was clipped by 1 base and J by 8 bases, with 14 bases between them. CDR3 length: 14 residues. Per germline, CDR1 SGHRS and CDR2 YFSETQ. The CDR3 sequence is CASSLFGTSITQYF. CDR3 DNA sequence: TGCGCCAGCAGCTTGTTCGGTACATCCATTACGCAGTATTTT.